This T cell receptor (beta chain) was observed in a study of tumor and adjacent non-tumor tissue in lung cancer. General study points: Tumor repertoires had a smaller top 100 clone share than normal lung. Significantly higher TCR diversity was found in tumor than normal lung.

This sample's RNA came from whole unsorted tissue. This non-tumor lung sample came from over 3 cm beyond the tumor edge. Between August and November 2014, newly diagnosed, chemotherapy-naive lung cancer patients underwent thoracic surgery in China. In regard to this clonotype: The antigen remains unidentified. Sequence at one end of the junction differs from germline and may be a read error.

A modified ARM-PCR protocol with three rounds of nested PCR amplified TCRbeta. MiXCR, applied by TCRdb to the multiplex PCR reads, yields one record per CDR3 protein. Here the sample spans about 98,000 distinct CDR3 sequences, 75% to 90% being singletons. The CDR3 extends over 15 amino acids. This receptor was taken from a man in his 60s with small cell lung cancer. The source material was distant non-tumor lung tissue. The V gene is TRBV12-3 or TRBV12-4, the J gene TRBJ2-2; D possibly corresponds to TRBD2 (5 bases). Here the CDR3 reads CASSLSHGSTGDLFF. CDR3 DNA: TGTGCCAGCAGTTTGTCACACGGAAGCACCGGGGATCTGTTTTTT.